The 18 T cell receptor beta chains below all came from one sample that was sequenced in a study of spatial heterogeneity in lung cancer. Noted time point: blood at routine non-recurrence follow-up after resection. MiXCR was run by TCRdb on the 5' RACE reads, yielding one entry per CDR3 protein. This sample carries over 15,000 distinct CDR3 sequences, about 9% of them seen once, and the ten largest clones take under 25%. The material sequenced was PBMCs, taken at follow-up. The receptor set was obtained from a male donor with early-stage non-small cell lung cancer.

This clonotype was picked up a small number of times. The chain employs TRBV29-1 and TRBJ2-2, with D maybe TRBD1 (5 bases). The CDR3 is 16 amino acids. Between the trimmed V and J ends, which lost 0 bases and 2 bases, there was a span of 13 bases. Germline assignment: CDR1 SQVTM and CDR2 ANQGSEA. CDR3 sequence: CSVEEGRGANTGELFF. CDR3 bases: TGCAGCGTTGAAGAAGGAAGGGGCGCCAACACCGGGGAGCTGTTTTTT.

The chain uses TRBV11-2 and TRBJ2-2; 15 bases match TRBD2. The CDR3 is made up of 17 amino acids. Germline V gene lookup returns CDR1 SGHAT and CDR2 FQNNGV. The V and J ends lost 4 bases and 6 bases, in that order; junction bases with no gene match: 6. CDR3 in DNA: TGTGCCAGCAGCTCCCGGACTAGCGGGAGGGGTTCCGGGGAGCTGTTTTTT. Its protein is CASSSRTSGRGSGELFF.

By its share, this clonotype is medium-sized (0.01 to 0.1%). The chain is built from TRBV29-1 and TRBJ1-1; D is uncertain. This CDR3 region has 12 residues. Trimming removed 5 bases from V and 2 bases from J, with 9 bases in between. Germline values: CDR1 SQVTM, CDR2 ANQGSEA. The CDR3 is CSVTRDNTEAFF. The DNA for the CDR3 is TGCAGCGTTACCAGAGACAACACTGAAGCTTTCTTT.

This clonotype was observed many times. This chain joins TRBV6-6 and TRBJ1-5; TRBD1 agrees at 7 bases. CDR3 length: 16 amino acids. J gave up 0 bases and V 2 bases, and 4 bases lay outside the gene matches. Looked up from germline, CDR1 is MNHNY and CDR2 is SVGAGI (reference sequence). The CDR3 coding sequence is TGTGCCAGCAGTTACAAGGGGACAGATAGCAATCAGCCCCAGCATTTT. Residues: CASSYKGTDSNQPQHF.

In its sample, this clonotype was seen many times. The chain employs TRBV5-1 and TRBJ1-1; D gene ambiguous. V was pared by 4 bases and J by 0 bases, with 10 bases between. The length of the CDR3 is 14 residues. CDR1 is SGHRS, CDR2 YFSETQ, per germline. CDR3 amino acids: CASSLTEMNTEAFF. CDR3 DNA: TGCGCCAGCAGCCTAACAGAGATGAACACTGAAGCTTTCTTT.

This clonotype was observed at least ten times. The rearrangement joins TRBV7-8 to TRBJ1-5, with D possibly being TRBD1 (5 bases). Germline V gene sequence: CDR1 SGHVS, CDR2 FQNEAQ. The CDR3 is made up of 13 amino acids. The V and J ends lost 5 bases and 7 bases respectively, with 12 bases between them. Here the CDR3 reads CASSTRVGQPQHF. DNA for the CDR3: TGTGCCAGCAGCACCAGGGTTGGCCAGCCCCAGCATTTT.

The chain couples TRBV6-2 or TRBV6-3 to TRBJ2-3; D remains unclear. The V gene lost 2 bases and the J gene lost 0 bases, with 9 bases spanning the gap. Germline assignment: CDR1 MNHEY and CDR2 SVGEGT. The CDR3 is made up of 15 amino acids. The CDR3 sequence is CASSYGGYSTDTQYF. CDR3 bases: TGTGCCAGCAGTTACGGCGGTTATAGCACAGATACGCAGTATTTT.

CDR3 in DNA: TGCAGCGTGGTTAGCGGGAGTGAGACCCAGTACTTC. Translated, it gives CSVVSGSETQYF. The J gene is TRBJ2-5, the V gene TRBV29-1; 9 bases are a match to TRBD2. The germline gives CDR1 SQVTM, CDR2 ANQGSEA. V shed 6 bases, J shed 5 bases, and the junction held 4 bases outside the gene matches. This CDR3 contains 12 residues.

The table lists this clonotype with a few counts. As DNA, the CDR3 is TGCGCCAGCAGCTATAAACTACCGGGACAGGGGCCTCAAGAGCAGTACTTC. Its translation is CASSYKLPGQGPQEQYF. V and J are TRBV4-1 and TRBJ2-7, with 10 bases that match TRBD1. There are 17 residues in the CDR3. The V gene end was trimmed by 5 bases and the J gene end by 7 bases; junction bases not matched to a gene: 17. CDR1 and CDR2 (germline): MGHRA, YSYEKL.

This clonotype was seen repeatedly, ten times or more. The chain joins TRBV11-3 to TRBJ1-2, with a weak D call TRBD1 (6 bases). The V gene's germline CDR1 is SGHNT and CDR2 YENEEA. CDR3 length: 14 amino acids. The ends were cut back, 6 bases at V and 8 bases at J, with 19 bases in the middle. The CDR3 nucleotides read TGTGCCAGCAGACACCCGGGCAGGGGATCAGGCTACACCTTC. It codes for CASRHPGRGSGYTF. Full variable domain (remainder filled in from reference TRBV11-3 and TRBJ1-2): EAGVVQSPRYKIIEKKQPVAFWCNPISGHNTLYWYLQNLGQGPELLIRYENEEAVDDSQLPKDRFSAERLKGVDSTLKIQPAELGDSAVYLCASRHPGRGSGYTFGSGTRLTVV.

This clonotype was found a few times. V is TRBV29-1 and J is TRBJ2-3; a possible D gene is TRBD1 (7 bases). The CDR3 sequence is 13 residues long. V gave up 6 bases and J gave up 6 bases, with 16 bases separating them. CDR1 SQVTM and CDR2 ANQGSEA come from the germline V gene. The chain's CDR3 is CSVRRAGGDTQYF. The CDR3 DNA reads TGCAGCGTGCGCCGGGCAGGGGGGGATACGCAGTATTTT.

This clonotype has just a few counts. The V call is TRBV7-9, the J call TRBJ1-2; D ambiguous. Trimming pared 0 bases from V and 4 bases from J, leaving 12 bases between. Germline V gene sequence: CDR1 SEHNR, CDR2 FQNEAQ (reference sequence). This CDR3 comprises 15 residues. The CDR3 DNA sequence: TGTGCCAGCAGCTTAGCGCCCGAGAGTTCCTATGGCTACACCTTC. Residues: CASSLAPESSYGYTF. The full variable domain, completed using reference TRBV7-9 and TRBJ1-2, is DTGVSQNPRHKITKRGQNVTFRCDPISEHNRLYWYRQTLGQGPEFLTYFQNEAQLEKSRLLSDRFSAERPKGSFSTLEIQRTEQGDSAMYLCASSLAPESSYGYTFGSGTRLTVV.

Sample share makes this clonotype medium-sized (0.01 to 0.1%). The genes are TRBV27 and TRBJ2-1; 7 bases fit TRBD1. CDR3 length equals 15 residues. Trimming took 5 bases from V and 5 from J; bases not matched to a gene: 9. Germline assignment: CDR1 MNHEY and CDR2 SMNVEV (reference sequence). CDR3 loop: CASSPYRGRDNEQFF. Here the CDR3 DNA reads TGTGCCAGCAGTCCCTACAGGGGAAGGGACAATGAGCAGTTCTTC.

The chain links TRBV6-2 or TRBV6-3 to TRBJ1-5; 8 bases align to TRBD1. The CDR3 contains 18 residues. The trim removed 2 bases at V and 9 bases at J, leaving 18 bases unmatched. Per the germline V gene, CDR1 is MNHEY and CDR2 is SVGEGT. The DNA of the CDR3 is TGTGCCAGCAGTTACCCGACAGGGGCTGGGATCAGTTTCTTGCCCCAGCATTTT. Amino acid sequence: CASSYPTGAGISFLPQHF.

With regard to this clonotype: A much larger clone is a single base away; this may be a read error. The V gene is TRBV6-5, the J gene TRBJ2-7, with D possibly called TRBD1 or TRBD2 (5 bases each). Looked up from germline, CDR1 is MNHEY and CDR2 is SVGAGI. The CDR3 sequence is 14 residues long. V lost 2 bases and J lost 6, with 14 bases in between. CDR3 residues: CASSYRTGHSEQYF. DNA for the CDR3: TGTGCCAGCAGTTACCGGACTGGACATAGCGAGCAGTACTTC.

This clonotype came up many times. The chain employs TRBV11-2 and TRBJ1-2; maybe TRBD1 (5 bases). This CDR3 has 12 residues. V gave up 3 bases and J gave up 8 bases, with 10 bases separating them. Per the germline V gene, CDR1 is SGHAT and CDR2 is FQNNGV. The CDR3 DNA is TGTGCCAGCAGCTTTGGCGGGGACGGCTACACCTTC. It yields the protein CASSFGGDGYTF.

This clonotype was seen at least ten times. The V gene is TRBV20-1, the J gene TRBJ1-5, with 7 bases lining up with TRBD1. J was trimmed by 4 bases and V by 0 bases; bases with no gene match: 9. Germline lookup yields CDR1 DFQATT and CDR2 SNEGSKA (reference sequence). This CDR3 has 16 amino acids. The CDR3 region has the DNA TGCAGTGCTAGAGACACCGACCTGACAGGGAATCAGCCCCAGCATTTT. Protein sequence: CSARDTDLTGNQPQHF.

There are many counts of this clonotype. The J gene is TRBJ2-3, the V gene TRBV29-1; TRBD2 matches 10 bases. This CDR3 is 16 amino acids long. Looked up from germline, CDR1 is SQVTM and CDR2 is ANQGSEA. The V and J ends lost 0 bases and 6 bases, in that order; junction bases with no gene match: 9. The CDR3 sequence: CSVEEPAGGITDTQYF. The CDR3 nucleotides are TGCAGCGTTGAAGAGCCAGCGGGGGGGATCACCGATACGCAGTATTTT.